This section outlines one TCR beta chain sequence together with its context. The data are from a study of blood T cell repertoires in COVID-19. Study details: Acute-phase and convalescent COVID-19 samples originated in the United States, Italy and Spain. PBMCs, B-cell-depleted T cells, or T cells were the source of the cDNA or gDNA that made up the material.

In the original analysis: Reference gene primer amplification gave nucleated cell count estimates. TCRdb's table, derived via immunoSEQ multiplex PCR, lists solely in-frame clones and lacks some. The V and J calls and clone size come from that table; D and trimming were worked out from the DNA. The sample has approximately 330,000 clones, roughly 90% seen once. Germline-derived CDR1 and CDR2 are MNHNY and SVGAGI (reference sequence). This CDR3 is 14 amino acids long. Trimming took 2 bases from V and 8 from J, leaving 15 bases between them. Material: peripheral blood. This receptor was obtained from a woman between 45 and 65 years old with active or convalescent COVID-19. The chain recombines TRBV6-6 with TRBJ1-2; D is undetermined. CDR3 loop: CASSYEVREGGYTF. The CDR3 DNA reads TGTGCCAGCAGTTACGAAGTCCGAGAGGGCGGCTACACCTTC.